Detailed here is one TCR beta chain. Its antigen specificity is not known. Base qualities are not recorded, but no much larger clone differs from it by a single base. The sample belongs to a study of T cell responses to AZD1222 COVID-19 vaccine (dated by TCRdb to about 2021). At the level of the whole study: AZD1222 recipients given second doses at about 4 weeks or at about 12 weeks were pooled, since spike-specific TCR depth and breadth were not found to differ between the two schedules. Trial participants were enrolled into age subgroups of 18-55, 56-69 and 70-plus years, which contained approximately 150, 28 and 58 TCR-sequenced participants, respectively. TCR sequencing was performed for about 250 trial participants, of whom around 200 were given two doses of AZD1222 and roughly 25 were given two doses of MenACWY control vaccine. Overall study outcomes, separate from this receptor: Spike-specific TCR breadth and depth rose significantly after two AZD1222 doses compared with day 0 and with MenACWY recipients. Vaccine-associated CD4 TCRs spanned the whole spike protein, with dominant responses in regions 160-218 and 743-854. Nearly half of unique spike-specific TCRs reportedly recognized epitopes outside regions mutated in the B.1.351 and B.1.1.7 variants. Because no day 14 peak-response samples were available, the repertoires could be characterized only after the peak T cell response. Most participants were white British and females outnumbered males, and the authors suggested that clonal diversity may have been underestimated. The 56-69-year group was small, and its depth increase did not reach significance, likely because of low power. Conclusions about previously exposed vaccinees were limited because only a handful of AZD1222 recipients were SARS-CoV-2 seropositive at baseline.

The time point label on this specimen signifies: baseline before first vaccination. Vaccinee samples came from UK trials COV001 and COV002, including a single-blind randomized controlled phase 2/3 trial of AZD1222 (ChAdOx1 nCoV-19) in healthy adults. For TCRbeta chain sequencing, PBMC samples were collected from trial participants at day 0 and at day 28 after the second dose. The CDR3 regions of human TCRbeta chains were subjected to immunosequencing. The study's own analysis went as follows. Repertoire TCRs were matched against a reference library of SARS-CoV-2-specific TCRs generated with the MIRA antigen-specificity platform. Breadth was defined as the fraction of unique TCRs that were SARS-CoV-2-associated. Depth was defined as the fraction of total T cells that were SARS-CoV-2-associated. Each spike-specific TCR was assigned to its reactive spike region and to a CD4 or CD8 class using the MIRA data. Log10-transformed breadth and depth values were compared by one-way ANOVA with Sidak's multiple comparisons tests. The table comes from immuneACCESS by way of TCRdb, which keeps in-frame sequences with V and J called. Part of the clones is missing from these tables; in studies checked, under half for an unresolved V gene and the rest for unknown reasons. For V, J and clone size, that table is used; D and trimming come from the DNA. The sample contains 150,000 to 200,000 clones, around 93% of them found a single time. About 9% of the sample is held by the ten biggest clonotypes.

V loses 3 bases of germline sequence and J loses 7 bases, and the interval between the two ends is 19 bases. From cysteine to phenylalanine, the CDR3 is 15 amino acids long. Only CDR3 DNA is held: 45 bases, read in frame from base 1. Per the germline V gene (reference sequence), MNHEY is the CDR1 and SMNVEV is the CDR2. The TCR was taken from an adult in good health. Sequencing used peripheral blood, obtained on day 0 of AZD1222 vaccination. Rearrangement joined TRBV27 to TRBJ2-7, with a weak D call of TRBD1 (6 bases match). The CDR3 protein is CASSLSRGKSLEQYF. Here is the DNA: TGTGCCAGCAGTTTGTCAAGGGGGAAATCCCTGGAGCAGTACTTC.